This T cell receptor beta chain came from a study of T cells in Graves' hyperthyroidism and ophthalmopathy. This clonotype was observed a handful of times. Across 18 months, stable Graves' hyperthyroidism was marked by no progression to ophthalmopathy. V lost 0 bases, J lost 8 bases, and 17 bases lay in between. The CDR3 consists of 15 residues. CDR1 is SGDLS and CDR2 is YYNGEE in the germline V gene. Amplification yielded TCR beta CDR3 regions, with RNA transcripts as the source. Initially, a first-round RT-PCR of the TCR CDR3 employed the HTBI primer set. TCRdb reprocessed the multiplex PCR reads via MiXCR and lists one record per CDR3 protein. The sample has 300,000 to 450,000 distinct CDR3 sequences; approximately 15% are singletons.

Sequences were obtained from blood. The rearrangement links TRBV9 to TRBJ1-1; D possibly corresponds to TRBD1 (6 bases). The source of this sequence is a woman aged 25 to 39 with Graves' hyperthyroidism. CDR3 bases: TGTGCCAGCAGCGTAGCTGCACAGGGTTCTTACGAAGCTTTCTTT. It translates to CASSVAAQGSYEAFF.